These T cell receptor beta chains were read from a single sample in a study of blood T cell repertoires in COVID-19. Repertoires were generated with immunoSEQ multiplex PCR, while TCRdb's copy carries only in-frame clones and drops some. Of over 12,000 clones listed, approximately 86% are singletons. The specimen sequenced was peripheral blood. Receptors originate from a human donor in a cohort sampled during active COVID-19. CDR3s include the opening cysteine and the closing phenylalanine or tryptophan. A D gene is named only where the DNA matches it firmly. The listing skips clone size in some rows; elsewhere it reads once, few, many or a size class.

TRBJ2-5,NA,TRBV5-1,TRBD1,CASSMGQDSETQYF,TGCGCCAGCAGCATGGGACAGGATTCGGAGACCCAGTACTTC
TRBJ1-2,NA,TRBV5-6,NA,CASSLRAGKGYTF,TGTGCCAGCAGCTTGCGGGCAGGGAAAGGCTACACCTTC
TRBJ1-5,once,TRBV19,NA,CASSAHRGGNQPQHF,TGTGCCAGTAGTGCCCACCGGGGGGGGAATCAGCCCCAGCATTTT
TRBJ2-4,NA,TRBV24-1,NA,CATSTGDKFLAKNIQYF,TGTGCCACCTCGACAGGAGACAAATTCCTAGCCAAAAACATTCAGTACTTC
TRBJ2-5,NA,TRBV6-5,NA,CASTHSAGQETQYF,TGTGCCAGCACCCATTCTGCGGGCCAAGAGACCCAGTACTTC
TRBJ1-1,NA,TRBV5-1,NA,CASSLVSGMNTEAFF,TGCGCCAGCAGCTTGGTTTCCGGGATGAACACTGAAGCTTTCTTT
TRBJ2-3,NA,TRBV3-1/TRBV3-2,TRBD1,CASSLRRTGASTDTQYF,TGTGCCAGCAGCCTAAGGAGGACAGGAGCAAGCACAGATACGCAGTATTTT
TRBJ1-2,NA,TRBV18,NA,CASSVPSYPGGYTF,TGTGCCAGCTCAGTCCCTAGCTACCCGGGTGGCTACACCTTC
TRBJ1-1,NA,TRBV5-1,NA,CASSRGQLISMNTEAFF,TGCGCCAGCAGCCGCGGACAGTTAATCTCCATGAACACTGAAGCTTTCTTT
TRBJ1-2,NA,TRBV9,NA,CASSVVTGGFPYRYTF,TGTGCCAGCAGCGTAGTTACGGGAGGGTTCCCGTATCGCTACACCTTC
TRBJ1-1,NA,TRBV5-1,NA,CASSQGWNTEAFF,TGCGCCAGCAGCCAGGGGTGGAACACTGAAGCTTTCTTT
TRBJ1-2,once,TRBV25-1,TRBD1,CASRMPGGGYTF,TGTGCCAGCAGGATGCCAGGGGGCGGCTACACCTTC
TRBJ2-7,few,TRBV7-2,TRBD2,CASSFDGTSGFEQYF,TGTGCCAGCAGCTTCGACGGGACTAGCGGTTTCGAGCAGTACTTC
TRBJ2-3,NA,TRBV6-5,TRBD1,CASRPDRGADTQYF,TGTGCCAGCAGACCCGACAGGGGGGCGGATACGCAGTATTTT
TRBJ2-1,NA,TRBV9,NA,CASSEQEYNEQFF,TGTGCCAGCAGCGAACAGGAGTACAATGAGCAGTTCTTC
TRBJ2-7,NA,TRBV11-2,TRBD1,CASSFSPGTAEQYF,TGTGCCAGCAGTTTTTCTCCCGGGACAGCCGAGCAGTACTTC
TRBJ2-3,NA,TRBV7-8,NA,CASSDRAQGDTQYF,TGTGCCAGCAGCGACCGGGCTCAGGGAGATACGCAGTATTTT
TRBJ2-5,NA,TRBV5-6,NA,CASSFTVKETQYF,TGTGCCAGCAGCTTCACAGTTAAAGAGACCCAGTACTTC
TRBJ1-2,NA,TRBV2,TRBD1,CASSGDRANYGYTF,TGTGCCAGCAGTGGGGACAGGGCAAACTATGGCTACACCTTC
TRBJ1-2,few,TRBV4-2,NA,CASSQESYGYTF,TGTGCCAGCAGCCAAGAGTCATATGGCTACACCTTC
TRBJ2-5,NA,TRBV7-9,TRBD2,CASSFRWTSGQETQYF,TGTGCCAGCAGTTTTAGATGGACTAGCGGACAAGAGACCCAGTACTTC
TRBJ1-4,NA,TRBV6-1,TRBD1,CASSEADRYREKLFF,TGTGCCAGCAGTGAAGCGGACAGGTACCGAGAAAAACTGTTTTTT
TRBJ2-2,NA,TRBV7-2,TRBD2,CASSFLAGGAGELFF,TGTGCCAGCAGCTTCCTAGCGGGGGGAGCCGGGGAGCTGTTTTTT
TRBJ2-1,NA,TRBV27,NA,CASSWQRGEQFF,TGTGCCAGCAGTTGGCAAAGGGGAGAGCAGTTCTTC
TRBJ2-3,few,TRBV4-3,NA,CASSQDEVISSTDTQYF,TGCGCCAGCAGCCAAGATGAGGTTATCTCTAGCACAGATACGCAGTATTTT
TRBJ2-3,NA,TRBV7-3,NA,CASSFGGTDTQYF,TGTGCCAGCAGCTTTGGGGGGACAGATACGCAGTATTTT
TRBJ1-4,NA,TRBV19,NA,CASRAFQGEKLFF,TGTGCCAGTAGGGCCTTCCAGGGGGAAAAACTGTTTTTT
TRBJ1-5,NA,TRBV19,NA,CASSIPLIHRQRNNQPQHF,TGTGCCAGTAGTATTCCATTAATCCACAGGCAACGGAATAATCAGCCCCAGCATTTT
TRBJ1-2,once,TRBV6-5,NA,CASSSRENYGYTF,TGTGCCAGCAGTTCGAGGGAGAACTATGGCTACACCTTC
TRBJ1-2,NA,TRBV5-6,TRBD1,CASSEGASGYTF,TGTGCCAGCAGCGAGGGGGCGTCCGGCTACACCTTC
TRBJ1-3,NA,TRBV7-2,NA,CASSPGLGPGNTIYF,TGTGCCAGCAGCCCAGGGTTGGGGCCTGGAAACACCATATATTTT
TRBJ1-1,NA,TRBV7-8,NA,CASGRLRDTEAFF,TGTGCCAGCGGCCGGCTGAGGGATACTGAAGCTTTCTTT
TRBJ1-2,NA,TRBV11-1,TRBD1,CASSFSGGNGYTF,TGTGCCAGCAGCTTCTCAGGGGGCAATGGCTACACCTTC
TRBJ2-2,NA,TRBV30,NA,CAWSLFPGELFF,TGTGCCTGGAGCCTGTTTCCCGGGGAGCTGTTTTTT
TRBJ2-1,NA,TRBV27,NA,CASSSSTRGGVDEQFF,TGTGCCAGCAGTTCCTCGACAAGGGGGGGGGTTGATGAGCAGTTCTTC
TRBJ1-6,NA,TRBV21-1,NA,CASSQRDTYNSPLHF,TGTGCCAGCAGCCAACGGGACACTTATAATTCACCCCTCCACTTT
TRBJ2-5,NA,TRBV4-3,NA,CASSQDRGEGETQYF,TGCGCCAGCAGCCAGGATCGCGGCGAGGGAGAGACCCAGTACTTC
TRBJ1-1,NA,TRBV5-1,NA,CASSKFDTNTEAFF,TGCGCCAGCAGTAAATTCGACACCAACACTGAAGCTTTCTTT